The clone carrying this TCR beta chain occurred a few times. The antigen is not known. The data derive from a study of cytomegalovirus exposure and HLA in healthy donors. As for the study in general: Of the donors genotyped, some 400 in all, about 76% fell in the Caucasian-associated ancestry cluster. Study findings and constraints: In a later analysis, HLA-associated beta chains showed higher expansion and lower generation probabilities than comparable chains. Only CMV serostatus was available as immune exposure information. Across HLA loci, a later analysis found differing TCR association rates, with DRB1 most and HLA-C fewest.

From germline, CDR1 is SGHAT and CDR2 FQNNGV. The CDR3 is 16 residues long. The primer mix had 60 Vbeta and 13 Jbeta primers. The repertoire was sequenced with immunoSEQ multiplex PCR; TCRdb's copy has only in-frame clones and lacks some. Of approximately 200,000 clones in the sample, approximately 70% were seen once. The chain joins TRBV11-2 to TRBJ2-5, with D maybe TRBD2 (6 bases). The DNA end favors TRBJ2-7, so the J call may be wrong. The clonotype originates from a woman aged 30 to 39 in good health and CMV-seropositive. The sequenced sample consisted of PBMCs. The CDR3 sequence is CASSPGFQGGSYEQYF. The DNA of the CDR3 is TGTGCCAGCAGCCCCGGTTTCCAGGGAGGATCCTACGAGCAGTACTTC.